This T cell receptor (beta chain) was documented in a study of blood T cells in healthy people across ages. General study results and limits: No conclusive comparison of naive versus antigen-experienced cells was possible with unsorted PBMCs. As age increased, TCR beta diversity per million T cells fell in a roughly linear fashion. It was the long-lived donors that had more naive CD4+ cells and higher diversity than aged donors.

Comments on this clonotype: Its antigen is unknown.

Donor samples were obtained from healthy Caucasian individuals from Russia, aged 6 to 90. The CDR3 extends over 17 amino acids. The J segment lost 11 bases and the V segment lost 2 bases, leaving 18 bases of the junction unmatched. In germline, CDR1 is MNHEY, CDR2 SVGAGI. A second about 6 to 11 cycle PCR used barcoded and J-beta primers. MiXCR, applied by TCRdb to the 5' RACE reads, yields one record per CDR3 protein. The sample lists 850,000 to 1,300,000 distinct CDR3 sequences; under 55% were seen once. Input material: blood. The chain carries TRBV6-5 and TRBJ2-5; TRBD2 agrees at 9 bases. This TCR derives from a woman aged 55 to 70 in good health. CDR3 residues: CASSYGLAGPREGEQYF. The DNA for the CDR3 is TGTGCCAGCAGTTACGGGCTAGCGGGGCCTCGAGAGGGTGAGCAGTACTTC.